A single sample gave rise to the 11 T cell receptor beta chains below, sequenced in a study of cytomegalovirus exposure and HLA in healthy donors. The PCR ran on 60 Vbeta and 13 Jbeta primers. Profiling relied on immunoSEQ multiplex PCR, and the TCRdb table lists in-frame clones only, not all of them. The table lists about 55,000 clones, about 82% of them singletons. The sample comprised PBMCs. The source is a man between 25 and 39 years old in good health and CMV-seronegative.

The V gene is TRBV18, the J gene TRBJ2-7; 8 bases match TRBD1. Per germline, CDR1 KGHSH and CDR2 LQKENI. V was clipped by 0 bases and J by 1 base; unmatched bases: 8. This CDR3 region has 17 residues. CDR3 nucleotides: TGTGCCAGCTCACCACCGGCAACAGGGGGGTCATCCTACGAGCAGTACTTC. Protein: CASSPPATGGSSYEQYF.

This clone was picked up a small number of times. The genes are TRBV18 and TRBJ2-7, with D maybe TRBD1 (5 bases). Germline CDR1 KGHSH, CDR2 LQKENI. V lost 2 bases, J lost 0 bases, and 11 bases lay in between. The CDR3 sequence is 15 residues long. CDR3 sequence: CASSPVQETSYEQYF. CDR3 nucleotides: TGTGCCAGCTCACCAGTACAGGAGACCTCCTACGAGCAGTACTTC. The full variable domain, completed using reference TRBV18 and TRBJ2-7, is NAGVMQNPRHLVRRRGQEARLRCSPMKGHSHVYWYRQLPEEGLKFMVYLQKENIIDESGMPKERFSAEFPKEGPSILRIQQVVRGDSAAYFCASSPVQETSYEQYFGPGTRLTVT.

The chain links TRBV18 to TRBJ2-5; 9 positions match TRBD1. Trimming cost V 4 bases and J 5 bases; bases outside gene matches: 5. Germline V lookup: CDR1 KGHSH, CDR2 LQKENI. The CDR3 spans 14 residues. Here the CDR3 reads CASSLTGGAETQYF. CDR3 DNA sequence: TGTGCCAGCTCACTTACAGGGGGCGCGGAGACCCAGTACTTC.

The chain carries TRBV5-1 and TRBJ2-3; D is possibly TRBD2 (6 bases). V lost 0 bases and J 1 base, leaving 9 bases between the germline ends. This CDR3 comprises 15 residues. Per germline, CDR1 SGHRS and CDR2 YFSETQ. CDR3 coding DNA: TGCGCCAGCAGCTTGGACGGGAGAGGCACAGATACGCAGTATTTT. Residues: CASSLDGRGTDTQYF.

This chain links TRBV7-2 with TRBJ2-5; no definite D call. Germline CDR1 SGHTA, CDR2 FQGNSA. V lost 3 bases and J lost 1, with 9 bases in between. The CDR3 is made up of 14 amino acids. The CDR3 nucleotides read TGTGCCAGCAGCTTCAGGTCTTCCCAAGAGACCCAGTACTTC. It encodes CASSFRSSQETQYF.

The CDR3 is CASSLDTNSGNTIYF. Here the CDR3 DNA reads TGCGCCAGCAGCTTGGACACCAACTCTGGAAACACCATATATTTT. This rearrangement joins TRBV5-1 to TRBJ1-3; the D is unclear. Germline V CDR1 and CDR2: SGHRS, YFSETQ. This CDR3 is 15 amino acids long. V was shortened by 0 bases and J by 0 bases, with 7 bases between the two germline ends. The variable domain in full, with the rest retrieved from reference TRBV5-1 and TRBJ1-3, is KAGVTQTPRYLIKTRGQQVTLSCSPISGHRSVSWYQQTPGQGLQFLFEYFSETQRNKGNFPGRFSGRQFSNSRSEMNVSTLELGDSALYLCASSLDTNSGNTIYFGEGSWLTVV.

The rearrangement links TRBV5-4 to TRBJ2-7; 11 bases are shared with TRBD1. The V segment lost 3 bases and the J segment 7 bases; nucleotides outside the gene matches: 6. Germline CDR1 and CDR2: SGHNT and YYREEE (reference sequence). The CDR3 extends over 14 amino acids. This CDR3 reads CASSSGTGGSEQYF. DNA of the CDR3: TGTGCCAGCAGCTCCGGGACAGGGGGTTCGGAGCAGTACTTC.

The CDR3 is CAWSITGGRKNIQYF. The CDR3 DNA is TGTGCCTGGAGTATTACGGGAGGGCGGAAAAACATTCAGTACTTC. This rearrangement joins TRBV30 to TRBJ2-4; 8 bases agree with TRBD2. J was trimmed by 4 bases and V by 2 bases; bases with no gene match: 7. Per the germline V gene, CDR1 is GTSNPN and CDR2 is SVGIG (reference sequence). The CDR3 is made up of 15 amino acids.

This clone has a handful of counts. The rearrangement links TRBV5-8 to TRBJ2-1; TRBD2 matches 9 bases. This CDR3 region has 15 residues. The trim removed 1 base at V and 6 bases at J, leaving 5 bases unmatched. Per the germline V gene, CDR1 is SGHTS and CDR2 is YDEGEE. CDR3 protein: CASSLFGGRANEQFF. The CDR3 DNA sequence: TGTGCCAGCAGCTTGTTCGGCGGGAGGGCCAATGAGCAGTTCTTC.

The gene calls are TRBV27 and TRBJ1-5, with TRBD1 identical over 7 bases. The CDR3 is made up of 15 amino acids. J gave up 3 bases and V 6 bases, and 8 bases lay outside the gene matches. The germline CDR1 and CDR2 sequences are MNHEY and SMNVEV (reference sequence). CDR3 region: CASRRQGINNQPQHF. DNA of the CDR3: TGTGCCAGCAGGAGACAGGGTATAAACAATCAGCCCCAGCATTTT.

As for this clone: Other DNA sequences in this sample translate to the same CDR3. The chain has TRBV5-4 and TRBJ2-5; 10 nucleotides match TRBD1. The V gene end was trimmed by 4 bases and the J gene end by 5 bases; junction bases not matched to a gene: 5. The CDR3 runs 14 residues. Germline V gene sequence: CDR1 SGHNT, CDR2 YYREEE (reference sequence). The CDR3 DNA reads as TGTGCCAGCAGCCGACAGGGGGCGGCGGAGACCCAGTACTTC. It yields the protein CASSRQGAAETQYF.